This T cell receptor (beta chain) comes out of a study of T cells in Graves' hyperthyroidism and ophthalmopathy. Exclusion of a patient resulted from uncontrolled infection, other autoimmune disease, pregnancy or lactation. Authors of the study amplified TCR beta CDR3 regions from RNA transcripts. The HTBI primer set drove a first-round RT-PCR of the TCR CDR3. TCRdb processed the multiplex PCR reads anew with MiXCR; each CDR3 protein has one entry. The sample consists of approximately 510,000 distinct CDR3 sequences, roughly 20% of them appearing once. CDR1 and CDR2 (germline): MNHNS, SASEGT. V lost 5 bases to trimming and J lost 2 bases, with 10 bases between them. The CDR3 runs to 15 residues.

The chain combines TRBV6-1 with TRBJ2-6; no clear D gene. Sequenced material: blood. The source of this sequence is a man in his late teens or twenties with Graves' hyperthyroidism. The CDR3 region is CASSMTPPGANVLTF. CDR3 nucleotide sequence: TGTGCCAGCAGTATGACACCGCCTGGGGCCAACGTCCTGACTTTC.